A single sample is the source of the 14 T cell receptor beta chains below, sequenced in a study of blood T cell repertoires in COVID-19. Profiling relied on immunoSEQ multiplex PCR, and the TCRdb table lists in-frame clones only, not all of them. The table lists 35,000 to 40,000 clones, around 84% of them singletons, with over 1.5% in the top ten. The specimen sequenced was peripheral blood. These receptors were obtained from a man in his sixties with COVID-19, enrolled during active disease.

The rearrangement joins TRBV5-1 to TRBJ2-7, with 9 bases fitting TRBD1. The germline CDR1 and CDR2 sequences are SGHRS and YFSETQ. With 4 bases clipped from V and 0 bases from J, the junction kept 5 bases outside the gene matches. The CDR3 consists of 15 residues. CDR3 sequence reads: CASSPLQGASYEQYF. The DNA for the CDR3 is TGCGCCAGCAGCCCGCTACAGGGGGCCTCCTACGAGCAGTACTTC.

V gene TRBV28 combines with J gene TRBJ2-1, with 8 nucleotides matching TRBD2. The V gene end was trimmed by 5 bases and the J gene end by 0 bases; junction bases not matched to a gene: 3. This CDR3 comprises 15 residues. Per the germline V gene, CDR1 is MDHEN and CDR2 is SYDVKM. DNA for the CDR3: TGTGCCAGCAGTGAAACTAGCGGCTCCTACAATGAGCAGTTCTTC. The encoded protein is CASSETSGSYNEQFF.

The rearrangement uses TRBV6-1 and TRBJ1-1; 7 bases align to TRBD1. V gave up 4 bases and J gave up 1 base; unmatched junction bases: 12. Germline V gene data show CDR1 as MNHNS and CDR2 as SASEGT. The CDR3 is 17 amino acids. The CDR3 nucleotides read TGTGCCAGCAGTGGTTCCTACGGGACAGCCACGAACACTGAAGCTTTCTTT. Translation gives CASSGSYGTATNTEAFF.

The chain couples TRBV5-1 to TRBJ1-2; the D is unclear. CDR1 SGHRS and CDR2 YFSETQ come from the germline V gene. V was trimmed by 4 bases and J by 8 bases, leaving 21 bases between them. CDR3 length equals 15 residues. This CDR3 reads CASSHDGTLTMGYTF. In DNA, the CDR3 is TGCGCCAGCAGCCACGACGGAACCCTAACTATGGGCTACACCTTC.

The chain combines TRBV25-1 with TRBJ1-2; D gene uncertain. V gave up 3 bases and J gave up 4 bases, with 15 bases separating them. Germline values: CDR1 MGHDK, CDR2 SYGVNS. This CDR3 region has 15 residues. The CDR3 bases are TGTGCCAGCAGTGATTTTCAGGCAAGCGGCTATGGCTACACCTTC. Residues: CASSDFQASGYGYTF.

The chain combines TRBV19 with TRBJ1-5; no firm D call. The CDR3 is made up of 16 amino acids. Germline values: CDR1 LNHDA, CDR2 SQIVND (reference sequence). V was clipped by 4 bases and J by 3 bases, with 16 bases between them. CDR3 region: CASSRRLADFNQPQHF. The DNA for the CDR3 is TGTGCCAGTAGTAGGAGATTGGCAGACTTCAATCAGCCCCAGCATTTT.

The gene calls are TRBV30 and TRBJ2-6; D gene uncertain. Germline V gene lookup returns CDR1 GTSNPN and CDR2 SVGIG (reference sequence). V shed 1 base and J shed 0 bases, with 10 bases lying between them. The CDR3 is made up of 16 amino acids. CDR3 loop: CAWSDRTYSGANVLTF. DNA of the CDR3: TGTGCCTGGAGTGATCGAACATACTCTGGGGCCAACGTCCTGACTTTC. Using reference TRBV30 and TRBJ2-6 for the parts outside the CDR3, the full variable domain is SQTIHQWPATLVQPVGSPLSLECTVEGTSNPNLYWYRQAAGRGLQLLFYSVGIGQISSEVPQNLSASRPQDRQFILSSKKLLLSDSGFYLCAWSDRTYSGANVLTFGAGSRLTVL.

This sequence joins TRBV4-2 and TRBJ2-5, with a weak D call TRBD2 (5 bases). Trimming shortened V by 0 bases and J by 4 bases, and 18 bases separated the two germline ends. The germline CDR1 and CDR2 sequences are LGHNA and YNFKEQ. The CDR3 has 17 amino acids. In DNA, the CDR3 is TGTGCCAGCAGCCAAGATTTAGGCACAGCCCGGGGAGAGACCCAGTACTTC. It encodes CASSQDLGTARGETQYF.

This sequence joins TRBV6-1 and TRBJ1-3, with a tentative D call TRBD1 (5 bases). Trimming removed 2 bases from V and 1 base from J, with 6 bases in between. The CDR3 is 14 residues long. Germline assignment: CDR1 MNHNS and CDR2 SASEGT. CDR3 protein: CASSEQGSGNTIYF. CDR3 nucleotide sequence: TGTGCCAGCAGTGAACAGGGTTCTGGAAACACCATATATTTT.

V is TRBV7-2 and J is TRBJ1-2; D possibly corresponds to TRBD1 (5 bases). The CDR3 totals 15 residues. The ends were cut back, 5 bases at V and 7 bases at J, with 20 bases in the middle. Looked up from germline, CDR1 is SGHTA and CDR2 is FQGNSA. The CDR3 sequence: CASSPLAGRVGGYTF. The CDR3 DNA follows: TGTGCCAGCAGCCCTCTAGCGGGCAGGGTCGGTGGCTACACCTTC.

The rearrangement links TRBV29-1 to TRBJ2-3; maybe TRBD1 (6 bases). Germline CDR1 SQVTM, CDR2 ANQGSEA. The CDR3 totals 13 residues. The V gene lost 5 bases and the J gene lost 5 bases, with 14 bases spanning the gap. The CDR3 DNA reads TGCAGCGTTACACAGGGCAGGGGAGATACGCAGTATTTT. This codes for CSVTQGRGDTQYF.

The rearrangement joins TRBV2 to TRBJ2-1, with TRBD1 matching 7 bases. CDR3 length: 12 residues. J gave up 3 bases and V 8 bases, and 1 base lay outside the gene matches. CDR1 is SNHLY and CDR2 is FYNNEI in the germline V gene. CDR3 DNA sequence: TGTGCCAGCGGACAGGACTACAATGAGCAGTTCTTC. Translating gives CASGQDYNEQFF.

This sequence joins TRBV18 and TRBJ2-4; D gene uncertain. V lost 3 bases and J lost 4, with 4 bases in between. Germline CDR1 reads KGHSH; CDR2 reads LQKENI. The CDR3 runs to 12 residues. The DNA for the CDR3 is TGTGCCAGCTCACCCGGGAAAAACATTCAGTACTTC. It specifies CASSPGKNIQYF.

The chain combines TRBV5-1 with TRBJ2-1; possible D gene TRBD1, 5 bases. Germline loops: CDR1 SGHRS, CDR2 YFSETQ. CDR3 size: 16 residues. V was cut by 4 bases and J by 0 bases, with 14 bases left in between. The CDR3 DNA reads as TGCGCCAGCAGCCCCAGGGAATGGAGCTCCTACAATGAGCAGTTCTTC. Translated, it gives CASSPREWSSYNEQFF.